Listed below are T cell receptor beta chains from one sample, sequenced in a study of blood T cell repertoires in COVID-19. Profiled with immunoSEQ multiplex PCR; TCRdb holds only in-frame clones, not every one. Of about 75,000 clones listed, 65% to 90% are singletons. Sequencing was carried out using peripheral blood. The receptors stem from a woman aged 45 to 65 with acute or convalescent COVID-19. Each CDR3 is given with its conserved first and last residue. Each record gives: V gene, D gene, J gene, clone size, CDR3 DNA, CDR3 protein. A D gene is named only where the DNA matches it firmly. The size entry is marked missing in some rows and otherwise reads once, few, many or a size class.

V gene: TRBV7-2; D gene: TRBD1; J gene: TRBJ2-7; clone size: .; CDR3 DNA: TGTGCCAGCAGCTTATATGGTGCGGGACAGGGTATGATGAGGCAATACTTC; CDR3 protein: CASSLYGAGQGMMRQYF
V gene: TRBV19; D gene: TRBD1; J gene: TRBJ2-2; clone size: .; CDR3 DNA: TGTGCCAGTAGTCTCGGACAGGGGTGGAACACCGGGGAGCTGTTTTTT; CDR3 protein: CASSLGQGWNTGELFF
V gene: TRBV3-1/TRBV3-2; D gene: .; J gene: TRBJ1-4; clone size: few; CDR3 DNA: TGTGCCAGCAGCGCCAACGTGGGGCCTAATGAAAAACTGTTTTTT; CDR3 protein: CASSANVGPNEKLFF
V gene: TRBV15; D gene: .; J gene: TRBJ1-1; clone size: .; CDR3 DNA: TGTGCCACCAGCATCAGGGTGGGTAACACTGAAGCTTTCTTT; CDR3 protein: CATSIRVGNTEAFF
V gene: TRBV6-1; D gene: TRBD1; J gene: TRBJ2-5; clone size: once; CDR3 DNA: TGTGCCAGCAGTGATGGCACAGGGGTAAAGACCCAGTACTTC; CDR3 protein: CASSDGTGVKTQYF
V gene: TRBV6-2/TRBV6-3; D gene: .; J gene: TRBJ1-1; clone size: .; CDR3 DNA: TGTGCCAGCAGTTACGATCACCCCGGCAGGGAGAACACTGAAGCTTTCTTT; CDR3 protein: CASSYDHPGRENTEAFF
V gene: TRBV10-2; D gene: .; J gene: TRBJ1-5; clone size: .; CDR3 DNA: TGCGCCAGCAGTGAGGGCCAGGGCCTTGGTAATCAGCCCCAGCATTTT; CDR3 protein: CASSEGQGLGNQPQHF
V gene: TRBV9; D gene: .; J gene: TRBJ1-3; clone size: .; CDR3 DNA: TGTGCCAGCAGCGTAGCATCACGGGGGGGTGGAAACACCATATATTTT; CDR3 protein: CASSVASRGGGNTIYF
V gene: TRBV4-1; D gene: TRBD2; J gene: TRBJ2-5; clone size: .; CDR3 DNA: TGCGCCAGCAGCCCGGCGGGAGGGGGGCAAGAGACCCAGTACTTC; CDR3 protein: CASSPAGGGQETQYF
V gene: TRBV4-3; D gene: TRBD1; J gene: TRBJ2-1; clone size: .; CDR3 DNA: TGCGCCAGCACTCCCGGGACAGGGGGGTCAATCAGTGAGCAGTTCTTC; CDR3 protein: CASTPGTGGSISEQFF
V gene: TRBV7-9; D gene: TRBD1; J gene: TRBJ1-1; clone size: .; CDR3 DNA: TGTGCCAGCAGCTGGACAGGGGGTAGAACTGAAGCTTTCTTT; CDR3 protein: CASSWTGGRTEAFF
V gene: TRBV7-2; D gene: TRBD2; J gene: TRBJ2-7; clone size: .; CDR3 DNA: TGTGCCAGCAGCTTAGGGCGACTAGCGGGGGGAACCTTCTACGAGCAGTACTTC; CDR3 protein: CASSLGRLAGGTFYEQYF
V gene: TRBV10-3; D gene: TRBD1; J gene: TRBJ2-1; clone size: .; CDR3 DNA: TGTGCCATCAGAACCGGGACAGGGTTCCATGAGCAGTTCTTC; CDR3 protein: CAIRTGTGFHEQFF
V gene: TRBV5-6; D gene: .; J gene: TRBJ2-7; clone size: .; CDR3 DNA: TGTGCCAGCAGTCCTCAGGGTATCTACGAGCAGTACTTC; CDR3 protein: CASSPQGIYEQYF
V gene: TRBV19; D gene: TRBD1; J gene: TRBJ2-2; clone size: .; CDR3 DNA: TGTGCCAGCCGGGACAGGAACACCGGGGAGCTGTTTTTT; CDR3 protein: CASRDRNTGELFF
V gene: TRBV18; D gene: .; J gene: TRBJ1-1; clone size: .; CDR3 DNA: TGTGCCAGCTCACCTACAGGGAACACTGAAGCTTTCTTT; CDR3 protein: CASSPTGNTEAFF
V gene: TRBV5-4; D gene: .; J gene: TRBJ2-2; clone size: .; CDR3 DNA: TGTGCCAGCAGCTTAATGGGGGGGCGCCCCGGGGAGCTGTTTTTT; CDR3 protein: CASSLMGGRPGELFF
V gene: TRBV27; D gene: TRBD1; J gene: TRBJ2-2; clone size: .; CDR3 DNA: TGTGCCAGCAGTCTTCCGGGACAGGGGGCGGGCGGGGAGCTGTTTTTT; CDR3 protein: CASSLPGQGAGGELFF
V gene: TRBV29-1; D gene: TRBD1; J gene: TRBJ2-7; clone size: .; CDR3 DNA: TGCAGCGGGGGTGGACAGGGTACCTACGAGCAGTACTTC; CDR3 protein: CSGGGQGTYEQYF
V gene: TRBV7-2; D gene: TRBD2; J gene: TRBJ2-1; clone size: .; CDR3 DNA: TGTGCCAGCAGCTTAGCGGGCGGGAGACTCGGTGAGCAGTTCTTC; CDR3 protein: CASSLAGGRLGEQFF
V gene: TRBV5-5; D gene: .; J gene: TRBJ1-4; clone size: .; CDR3 DNA: TGTGCCAGCTTTGCAAACGTTGGGGCGGTTTCTGAAAAACTGTTTTTT; CDR3 protein: CASFANVGAVSEKLFF
V gene: TRBV5-1; D gene: .; J gene: TRBJ2-7; clone size: .; CDR3 DNA: TGCGCCAGCAGCTTGGGTCATACGAGCTCCTACGAGCAGTACTTC; CDR3 protein: CASSLGHTSSYEQYF
V gene: TRBV7-2; D gene: .; J gene: TRBJ2-7; clone size: .; CDR3 DNA: TGTGCCAGCAGCTTACTGGGCATTGGCGAGCAGTACTTC; CDR3 protein: CASSLLGIGEQYF
V gene: TRBV3-1/TRBV3-2; D gene: .; J gene: TRBJ1-1; clone size: .; CDR3 DNA: TGTGCCAGCAGCCAAGACGGGGGGTCCAAAGGAGCTTTCTTT; CDR3 protein: CASSQDGGSKGAFF
V gene: TRBV3-1/TRBV3-2; D gene: TRBD1; J gene: TRBJ1-6; clone size: .; CDR3 DNA: TGTGCCAGCAGCCCCTCTGGGACAGGGCTGAATTCACCCCTCCACTTT; CDR3 protein: CASSPSGTGLNSPLHF
V gene: TRBV3-1/TRBV3-2; D gene: .; J gene: TRBJ1-4; clone size: .; CDR3 DNA: TGTGCCAGCAGCTCTGGAGTGGGTGCAACTAATGAAAAACTGTTTTTT; CDR3 protein: CASSSGVGATNEKLFF
V gene: TRBV12-3/TRBV12-4; D gene: .; J gene: TRBJ1-2; clone size: few; CDR3 DNA: TGTGCCAGCAGCGATTTATCTAGATTCTACACCTTC; CDR3 protein: CASSDLSRFYTF